Below are 21 T cell receptor beta chains sequenced from a single sample in a study of identical twins. One entry per CDR3 protein, called by TCRdb with MiXCR from the 5' RACE reads. This sample has roughly 710,000 distinct CDR3 sequences; around 6% occur once, and the top ten carry around 1.7%. Sequenced sample: naive T cells sorted from blood. These receptors were taken from a man aged 18-30 years in good health.

This clonotype came up many times. V is TRBV5-5 and J is TRBJ1-4; D may be TRBD1 (5 bases). The V end lost 4 bases, the J end lost 0 bases, and 10 bases lay between the germline ends. The CDR3 loop spans 15 amino acids. The germline V gene encodes CDR1 SGHKS and CDR2 YYEKEE (reference sequence). The CDR3 reads CASSKTGSTNEKLFF. CDR3 DNA sequence: TGTGCCAGCAGCAAAACAGGATCAACTAATGAAAAACTGTTTTTT.

The J gene is TRBJ2-3, the V gene TRBV20-1; D perhaps matches TRBD2 (6 bases). V shed 7 bases and J shed 4 bases, with 12 bases lying between them. The CDR3 sequence is 12 residues long. The germline V gene has CDR1 DFQATT and CDR2 SNEGSKA (reference sequence). The CDR3 loop is CSGTGEADTQYF. The CDR3 DNA sequence: TGCAGTGGGACGGGAGAAGCAGATACGCAGTATTTT.

This clonotype was found many times. This chain links TRBV12-3 or TRBV12-4 with TRBJ1-5, with D possibly TRBD1 on 5 matching bases. Trimming took off 7 bases at V and 7 bases at J, with 11 bases between the two ends. The CDR3 has 12 amino acids. The CDR3 nucleotides read TGTGCCAGCACGGAGGGGAGGCAGCCCCAGCATTTT. Translation: CASTEGRQPQHF.

This clonotype was found many times. This rearrangement joins TRBV5-1 to TRBJ2-1; TRBD1 aligns across 8 bases. Trimming removed 4 bases from V and 12 bases from J; junction bases left unmatched: 9. The CDR3 has 13 residues. Germline V gene lookup returns CDR1 SGHRS and CDR2 YFSETQ. DNA of the CDR3: TGCGCCAGCAGCACAGGGTCAGGGGGCAGGCAGTTCTTC. As protein: CASSTGSGGRQFF.

In its sample, this clonotype was seen many times. The chain combines TRBV20-1 with TRBJ2-1, with a weak D call TRBD2 (6 bases). This CDR3 is 14 amino acids long. Between the trimmed V and J ends, which lost 1 base and 0 bases, there was a span of 7 bases. Germline CDR1 reads DFQATT; CDR2 reads SNEGSKA (reference sequence). DNA for the CDR3: TGCAGTGCTAGAGTAGCGGACTCCTACAATGAGCAGTTCTTC. Amino acids: CSARVADSYNEQFF.

This clonotype was observed at least ten times. This chain uses TRBV29-1 with TRBJ2-3, with 9 bases matching TRBD2. This CDR3 has 15 amino acids. Germline V gene sequence: CDR1 SQVTM, CDR2 ANQGSEA. The J segment lost 0 bases and the V segment lost 6 bases, leaving 7 bases of the junction unmatched. In DNA, the CDR3 is TGCAGCGTCCGGGATAGCGGGAGCAGCACAGATACGCAGTATTTT. Amino acids: CSVRDSGSSTDTQYF.

This clonotype was seen repeatedly, ten times or more. The chain carries TRBV29-1 and TRBJ2-4, with TRBD2 matching 9 bases. Germline lookup yields CDR1 SQVTM and CDR2 ANQGSEA. The CDR3 has 14 amino acids. The V gene end was trimmed by 5 bases and the J gene end by 0 bases; junction bases not matched to a gene: 2. The CDR3: CSVNSGRAKNIQYF. CDR3 in DNA: TGCAGCGTTAATAGCGGGAGAGCCAAAAACATTCAGTACTTC.

The table lists this clonotype with many counts. This sequence joins TRBV7-9 and TRBJ2-4; 8 nucleotides align to TRBD1. CDR3 length: 15 residues. Losses at the gene ends were 5 bases for V and 4 bases for J; bases not matched to a gene: 7. Germline CDR1 SEHNR, CDR2 FQNEAQ (reference sequence). The CDR3 DNA reads as TGTGCCAGCAGCCCATTGAGACAGGGGAAAAACATTCAGTACTTC. The encoded protein is CASSPLRQGKNIQYF.

In its sample, this clonotype was seen a few times. V gene TRBV2 combines with J gene TRBJ2-7; D may be TRBD2 (5 bases). Trimming stripped 6 bases from V and 6 bases from J, with 24 bases between. CDR1 is SNHLY and CDR2 is FYNNEI in the germline V gene. CDR3 size: 16 residues. The CDR3 DNA reads as TGTGCCAGCAGGTCCATACTTGACCCTCCGGGGAGCGAGCAGTACTTC. The encoded protein is CASRSILDPPGSEQYF.

This clonotype was detected ten times or more. V and J are TRBV12-3 or TRBV12-4 and TRBJ1-4, with TRBD1 identical over 8 bases. The length of the CDR3 is 15 residues. V shed 5 bases, J shed 0 bases, and the junction held 2 bases outside the gene matches. CDR3 coding DNA: TGTGCCAGCAGTCCACAGGGGGCAACTAATGAAAAACTGTTTTTT. Translation gives CASSPQGATNEKLFF.

The chain combines TRBV7-6 with TRBJ2-2, with unresolved D. The CDR3 is 13 residues long. Germline V gene data show CDR1 as SGHVS and CDR2 as FNYEAQ. V was trimmed by 5 bases and J by 4 bases, leaving 8 bases between them. CDR3 amino acids: CASSNTATGELFF. As DNA, the CDR3 is TGTGCCAGCAGCAACACAGCCACCGGGGAGCTGTTTTTT.

This clonotype was seen only a few times. The rearrangement uses TRBV6-2 or TRBV6-3 and TRBJ2-1, with D hard to call. Germline V gives CDR1 MNHEY, CDR2 SVGEGT. The CDR3 runs 13 residues. Trimming pared 2 bases from V and 6 bases from J, leaving 8 bases between. CDR3 sequence reads: CASSYVRRNEQFF. Here the CDR3 DNA reads TGTGCCAGCAGTTACGTCAGGCGCAATGAGCAGTTCTTC.

This clonotype was seen many times. The DNA of the CDR3 is TGTGCCAGCAGCTCGACCGGCTACGAGCAGTACGTC. Protein: CASSSTGYEQYV. The J gene is TRBJ2-7, the V gene TRBV6-6, with no clear D. The CDR3 is 12 residues long. Germline loops: CDR1 MNHNY, CDR2 SVGAGI (reference sequence). V shed 6 bases and J shed 3 bases, with 9 bases lying between them.

The sample holds many counts of this clonotype. The junction departs from germline at one end; a sequencing error may be responsible. The V and J genes are TRBV9 and TRBJ2-1, with 7 bases lining up with TRBD2. In germline, CDR1 is SGDLS, CDR2 YYNGEE. The CDR3 extends over 12 amino acids. The CDR3 here is CASSGTSNVQFF. The DNA of the CDR3 is TGTGCCAGCAGCGGGACTAGTAATGTGCAGTTCTTC.

This rearrangement joins TRBV24-1 to TRBJ2-3; 11 bases are shared with TRBD2. This CDR3 contains 16 residues. Germline CDR1 KGHDR, CDR2 SFDVKD. Trimming took 5 bases from V and 2 from J; bases not matched to a gene: 5. The DNA of the CDR3 is TGTGCCACCAGTGCCGGGACTAGCGGAACCACAGATACGCAGTATTTT. It codes for CATSAGTSGTTDTQYF.

In this sample, this clonotype turned up many times. V usage is TRBV11-2 and J usage is TRBJ2-7; D unclear. The CDR3 totals 12 residues. Trimming removed 0 bases at V and 2 bases at J, with 2 bases between. The germline gives CDR1 SGHAT, CDR2 FQNNGV. DNA for the CDR3: TGTGCCAGCAGCTTAGATGCCTACGAGCAGTACGTC. This codes for CASSLDAYEQYV.

The chain recombines TRBV28 with TRBJ2-3; 8 bases match TRBD2. The V segment lost 5 bases and the J segment 3 bases; nucleotides outside the gene matches: 7. Germline CDR1 MDHEN, CDR2 SYDVKM. The CDR3 runs to 15 residues. The CDR3 loop is CASSIAGQGTDTQYF. CDR3 coding DNA: TGTGCCAGCAGTATAGCGGGACAAGGGACAGATACGCAGTATTTT.

Only a few counts were recorded for this clonotype. The chain couples TRBV2 to TRBJ2-5, with 7 bases that match TRBD1. This CDR3 is 13 amino acids long. The V gene end was trimmed by 6 bases and the J gene end by 5 bases; junction bases not matched to a gene: 6. The germline V gene encodes CDR1 SNHLY and CDR2 FYNNEI. The CDR3 nucleotides are TGTGCCAGCAGCACAGGGGTGGTGGAGACCCAGTACTTC. Its protein product is CASSTGVVETQYF. The complete variable domain, with remaining parts taken from reference TRBV2 and TRBJ2-5, reads EPEVTQTPSHQVTQMGQEVILRCVPISNHLYFYWYRQILGQKVEFLVSFYNNEISEKSEIFDDQFSVERPDGSNFTLKIRSTKLEDSAMYFCASSTGVVETQYFGPGTRLLVL.

This clonotype came up many times. The gene calls are TRBV7-2 and TRBJ2-1; 10 positions match TRBD2. In germline, CDR1 is SGHTA, CDR2 FQGNSA. This CDR3 is built from 15 residues. Trimming cost V 3 bases and J 6 bases; bases outside gene matches: 5. The CDR3 here is CASSFMRTSGNEQFF. The CDR3 DNA reads as TGTGCCAGCAGCTTTATGCGGACTAGCGGCAATGAGCAGTTCTTC.

The chain uses TRBV21-1 and TRBJ2-3; the table's D gene call, TRBD2, was not cross checked with the DNA. TRBV21-1 is an annotated pseudogene. The CDR3 length is 18 residues. Written as DNA, the CDR3 is TGTGCCAGCAGCAAAGTTGCCGGCGGGAGATCTAGCACAGATACGCAGTATTTT. Amino acids: CASSKVAGGRSSTDTQYF.

This rearrangement joins TRBV20-1 to TRBJ1-4; D not resolved. Per the germline V gene, CDR1 is DFQATT and CDR2 is SNEGSKA (reference sequence). The ends were cut back, 5 bases at V and 4 bases at J, with 17 bases in the middle. The CDR3 has 15 amino acids. The CDR3 DNA reads as TGCAGTGCTGGATTGGAGAACAGCCGTAATGAAAAACTGTTTTTT. It translates to CSAGLENSRNEKLFF.